Detailed here is one T cell receptor beta chain. What it binds is not known. V lost 6 bases and J 11 bases, leaving 10 bases between the germline ends. The CDR3 consists of 9 residues. Germline CDR1 is DFQATT and CDR2 is SNEGSKA (reference sequence). TCRdb keeps only in-frame clones here, not all; method: immunoSEQ multiplex PCR. The data contain 30,000 or so clones, about 82% of them singletons. Excluded were patients having autoimmune disease history or systemic immunosuppression. This sample was included in a study of OX40 agonist ivuxolimab in advanced cancers. For the study at large: As their treatment, patients were administered ivuxolimab, an agonistic anti-OX40 (CD134) antibody. At under 85% male, the cohort had a mean age of roughly 60 years, ranging from about 20 to 79. Notes on the study in general: At 0.1 to 3.0 mg/kg, CD4+ and CD8+ blood T cells expanded clonally by week 6.

V gene TRBV20-1 combines with J gene TRBJ1-1, with a possible D match to TRBD1 (6 bases). Material: CD4+ or CD8+ T cells sorted from blood, obtained in a trial of the OX40 agonist ivuxolimab. This TCR derives from an adult with an advanced solid tumor such as melanoma, head and neck, liver or kidney cancer. The CDR3 sequence is CSAGGHAFF. The CDR3 DNA sequence: TGCAGTGCAGGGGGGCATGCTTTCTTT.